The subject of this entry is one T cell receptor (beta chain). Generated by immunoSEQ multiplex PCR, the TCRdb table keeps only in-frame clones and is missing some. The sample includes about 89,000 clones, over 75% seen only once; the top ten take 2% to 2.5%. The CDR3 is 13 amino acids. CDR1 and CDR2 (germline): GTSNPN, SVGIG (reference sequence). The trim removed 2 bases at V and 5 bases at J, leaving 5 bases unmatched. This sample was taken from a study of control samples from healthy donors and cancer patients. The clonotype was recovered from a woman aged 40 to 50 in good health. The sequenced material came from blood. The chain is built from TRBV30 and TRBJ1-1; TRBD1 agrees at 7 bases. The CDR3 DNA sequence: TGTGCCTGGAGTAAACAGGGGAAGACTGAAGCTTTCTTT. Its protein product is CAWSKQGKTEAFF.